This TCR beta chain was sequenced during a study of patients and donors after allogeneic stem cell transplantation. MiXCR, run by TCRdb on the RT-PCR reads, gives a single entry per CDR3 protein. The sample contains more than 850,000 distinct CDR3 sequences, over 15% of which appear only once. With 5 bases clipped from V and 3 bases from J, the junction kept 7 bases outside the gene matches. The CDR3 spans 15 residues. Germline values: CDR1 SGHTA, CDR2 FQGNSA. The chain uses TRBV7-2 and TRBJ1-1, with TRBD1 matching over 9 bases. The sample taken for sequencing was blood, either unsorted or a sorted T cell fraction (not recorded which). This sequence was found in a human donor who was either an allogeneic HSCT recipient or a stem cell or donor lymphocyte infusion donor (not recorded which). It is not recorded whose cells these are; they may come from a transplant donor. The CDR3: CASSPGTGRDTEAFF. In DNA form, the CDR3 reads TGTGCCAGCAGCCCGGGGACAGGGAGGGACACTGAAGCTTTCTTT.